The 27 T cell receptor beta chains below all came from one sample that was sequenced in a study of T cell repertoires in cytomegalovirus infection. MiXCR was run by TCRdb on the reads, yielding one entry per CDR3 protein. In the table there are approximately 50,000 distinct CDR3 sequences, less than 20% of which are singletons. Antigens for these TCRs are unknown. Here the sequenced sample was CD8+ T cells from cultured PBMCs, taken from culture after CMV antigen stimulation. These receptor sequences come from a human donor in good health (CMV status not recorded). Some clones in this sample may be carry-over from other donors' samples.

This clonotype turned up a few times. The chain joins TRBV7-6 to TRBJ1-6, with D possibly being TRBD1 (5 bases). Germline lookup yields CDR1 SGHVS and CDR2 FNYEAQ. This CDR3 has 15 residues. The germline V and J ends were trimmed by 0 bases and 6 bases, with 9 bases remaining between them. The CDR3 loop is CASSLAQGVNSPLHF. The CDR3 coding sequence is TGTGCCAGCAGCTTAGCGCAGGGTGTTAATTCACCCCTCCACTTT.

This chain uses TRBV7-2 with TRBJ2-3, with no clear D. The germline V and J ends were trimmed by 2 bases and 2 bases, with 11 bases remaining between them. The V gene's germline CDR1 is SGHTA and CDR2 FQGNSA. This CDR3 is built from 15 residues. In DNA form, the CDR3 reads TGTGCCAGCAGCTTATTGGCAGGTCCCACAGATACGCAGTATTTT. This translates into CASSLLAGPTDTQYF.

At least ten counts were recorded for this clonotype. The chain combines TRBV6-2 or TRBV6-3 with TRBJ2-6; D is unclear. CDR1 and CDR2 (germline): MNHEY, SVGEGT. V lost 4 bases to trimming and J lost 0 bases, with 4 bases between them. This CDR3 has 14 residues. CDR3 DNA sequence: TGTGCCAGCAGTTTAGACTCTGGGGCCAACGTCCTGACTTTC. It codes for CASSLDSGANVLTF.

This clonotype occurred a few times. The junction departs from the called germline gene at one end, perhaps through a read error. This chain joins TRBV4-1 and TRBJ1-6; the match to TRBD1 covers 9 bases. Germline values: CDR1 MGHRA, CDR2 YSYEKL. This CDR3 has 15 residues. CDR3 coding DNA: TGTGCCAGCAGCAGCCGGGACAGGGCTAATTCACCCCTCCACTTT. This translates into CASSSRDRANSPLHF.

V and J are TRBV9 and TRBJ1-1, with D maybe TRBD1 (5 bases). The V gene lost 3 bases and the J gene lost 11 bases, with 11 bases spanning the gap. Per germline, CDR1 SGDLS and CDR2 YYNGEE. CDR3 length equals 11 residues. The CDR3 DNA reads as TGTGCCAGCAGCGGGGGGAGCAGGGCTTTCTTT. Translating gives CASSGGSRAFF.

This chain uses TRBV12-5 with TRBJ2-3, with TRBD2 matching 7 bases. Germline assignment: CDR1 LGHNT and CDR2 FRNRAP. The CDR3 covers 13 residues. Germline trimming cut 3 bases from V and 4 bases from J; bases unmatched to any gene: 1. CDR3 in amino acids: CASGFRGADTQYF. Here the CDR3 DNA reads TGTGCTAGTGGTTTCCGGGGGGCAGATACGCAGTATTTT.

This clonotype was seen a few times. The chain joins TRBV29-1 to TRBJ2-1; D might be TRBD1 (5 bases). This CDR3 comprises 14 residues. The germline gives CDR1 SQVTM, CDR2 ANQGSEA. V lost 5 bases to trimming and J lost 4 bases, with 15 bases between them. This CDR3 reads CSVPASDIYNEQFF. The CDR3 region has the DNA TGCAGCGTTCCCGCCTCGGACATTTACAATGAGCAGTTCTTC.

The gene calls are TRBV7-2 and TRBJ2-2, with D hard to call. V was cut by 4 bases and J by 3 bases, with 15 bases left in between. Germline values: CDR1 SGHTA, CDR2 FQGNSA. The CDR3 extends over 16 amino acids. CDR3 sequence reads: CASSSLSQTYTGELFF. The CDR3, as DNA: TGTGCCAGCAGCTCCCTAAGCCAAACTTACACCGGGGAGCTGTTTTTT.

This clonotype was picked up a small number of times. The V call is TRBV6-6, the J call TRBJ2-7, with D tentatively TRBD1 or TRBD2 (7 bases each). Trimming took 2 bases from V and 5 from J, leaving 13 bases between them. Germline V gene lookup returns CDR1 MNHNY and CDR2 SVGAGI (reference sequence). CDR3 length equals 14 residues. CDR3 DNA sequence: TGTGCCAGCAGTTACAGCGGGACAGTCGACGAGCAGTACTTC. This gives the protein CASSYSGTVDEQYF.

This clonotype appeared a few times. This chain links TRBV29-1 with TRBJ1-1; D is unclear. Trimming pared 5 bases from V and 1 base from J, leaving 5 bases between. Germline V CDR1 and CDR2: SQVTM, ANQGSEA. The CDR3 totals 11 residues. CDR3 in DNA: TGCAGCGTTAAGGGGAACACTGAAGCTTTCTTT. Its protein product is CSVKGNTEAFF.

This clonotype was seen more than once but under ten times. This sequence joins TRBV12-3 or TRBV12-4 and TRBJ2-7, with D perhaps given as TRBD1 or TRBD2 (6 bases each). The CDR3 totals 13 residues. Trimming cost V 1 base and J 5 bases, with 9 bases left between them. The CDR3 nucleotides read TGTGCCAGCAGTTTAGACGGGGGCAACGAGCAGTACTTC. Translated: CASSLDGGNEQYF.

The V and J genes are TRBV27 and TRBJ1-1; D perhaps matches TRBD1 (5 bases). Germline lookup yields CDR1 MNHEY and CDR2 SMNVEV (reference sequence). The V end was cut by 2 bases, the J end by 4 bases, with 11 bases between. This CDR3 spans 14 amino acids. The CDR3 nucleotides read TGTGCCAGCAGTTTACCGGGCGACAGCACTGAAGCTTTCTTT. Its protein is CASSLPGDSTEAFF.

The chain has TRBV6-5 and TRBJ1-2; unclear D gene. Germline CDR1 MNHEY, CDR2 SVGAGI. This CDR3 is 14 amino acids long. Trimming removed 5 bases from V and 8 bases from J, with 18 bases in between. The CDR3 coding sequence is TGTGCCAGCAGTAACGGAGGAGGGTCATACGGCTACACCTTC. Protein sequence: CASSNGGGSYGYTF.

The chain is built from TRBV12-5 and TRBJ1-1; no clear D gene. Trimming pared 7 bases from V and 6 bases from J, leaving 15 bases between. The CDR3 is 13 residues long. The germline V gene encodes CDR1 LGHNT and CDR2 FRNRAP. CDR3 amino acids: CASVLPGSPEAFF. The CDR3 DNA is TGTGCTAGTGTCCTCCCCGGTAGCCCTGAAGCTTTCTTT.

The table lists this clonotype with a few counts. The V call is TRBV18, the J call TRBJ1-1; D is ambiguous. The CDR3 contains 13 residues. The germline gives CDR1 KGHSH, CDR2 LQKENI. Trimming removed 0 bases from V and 5 bases from J, with 7 bases in between. CDR3: CASSPPWETEAFF. The CDR3 DNA reads as TGTGCCAGCTCACCACCGTGGGAAACTGAAGCTTTCTTT.

This clonotype was observed a few times. The chain couples TRBV7-2 to TRBJ2-7, with TRBD1 as a possible D gene (5 bases). The V gene lost 3 bases and the J gene lost 5 bases, with 14 bases spanning the gap. CDR3 length equals 14 residues. Germline CDR1 SGHTA, CDR2 FQGNSA. CDR3 nucleotides: TGTGCCAGCAGCTTCGCGTCTACAGGCGACGAGCAGTACTTC. Its protein product is CASSFASTGDEQYF.

This clonotype has a handful of counts. This rearrangement joins TRBV19 to TRBJ1-5, with TRBD1 matching over 9 bases. CDR1 is LNHDA, CDR2 SQIVND, per germline (reference sequence). The CDR3 loop spans 16 amino acids. V trimming: 4 bases; J trimming: 3 bases; junction bases outside the gene matches: 7. The CDR3 loop is CASSTPTGGYNQPQHF. CDR3 coding DNA: TGTGCCAGTAGTACTCCAACAGGGGGCTACAATCAGCCCCAGCATTTT.

The chain recombines TRBV7-6 with TRBJ2-1; 7 positions match TRBD2. The CDR3 sequence is 18 residues long. Trimming cost V 5 bases and J 2 bases; bases outside gene matches: 15. In germline, CDR1 is SGHVS, CDR2 FNYEAQ. CDR3 protein: CASSGGRETSGTYNEQFF. The CDR3 DNA sequence: TGTGCCAGCAGCGGGGGGAGGGAAACTAGTGGAACCTACAATGAGCAGTTCTTC.

This clonotype has more than one count but fewer than ten. This chain connects TRBV28 to TRBJ2-2; D unclear. CDR1 is MDHEN, CDR2 SYDVKM, per germline. CDR3 length equals 12 residues. V lost 1 base and J 6 bases, leaving 3 bases between the germline ends. CDR3: CASSLSPGELFF. CDR3 bases: TGTGCCAGCAGTTTATCCCCCGGGGAGCTGTTTTTT. The full variable domain, rest sourced from reference TRBV28 and TRBJ2-2, is DVKVTQSSRYLVKRTGEKVFLECVQDMDHENMFWYRQDPGLGLRLIYFSYDVKMKEKGDIPEGYSVSREKKERFSLILESASTNQTSMYLCASSLSPGELFFGEGSRLTVL.

The chain carries TRBV4-1 and TRBJ2-2; maybe TRBD1 (5 bases). This CDR3 contains 14 residues. Trimming shortened V by 0 bases and J by 7 bases, and 9 bases separated the two germline ends. Germline CDR1 is MGHRA and CDR2 is YSYEKL. Written as DNA, the CDR3 is TGCGCCAGCAGCCAAGATGTGGGGCTCGGGGAGCTGTTTTTT. As protein: CASSQDVGLGELFF.

The CDR3 coding sequence is TGTGCCAGCAGTTACAGGGATACTGAAGCTTTCTTT. Amino acid sequence: CASSYRDTEAFF. The chain is built from TRBV6-2 or TRBV6-3 and TRBJ1-1; no reliable D call. The germline V and J ends were trimmed by 2 bases and 5 bases, with 6 bases remaining between them. The CDR3 has 12 residues. Per the germline V gene, CDR1 is MNHEY and CDR2 is SVGEGT.

This clonotype appeared a few times. V usage is TRBV7-6 and J usage is TRBJ1-5, with a weak D call TRBD1 (5 bases). The V gene lost 4 bases and the J gene lost 2 bases, with 9 bases spanning the gap. CDR3 size: 14 residues. Germline V gene lookup returns CDR1 SGHVS and CDR2 FNYEAQ. The CDR3 here is CASSWGPGNQPQHF. CDR3 DNA: TGTGCCAGCAGCTGGGGACCCGGCAATCAGCCCCAGCATTTT.

The chain links TRBV4-1 to TRBJ1-6; D is ambiguous. The germline V gene has CDR1 MGHRA and CDR2 YSYEKL. This CDR3 has 12 amino acids. Trimming pared 3 bases from V and 8 bases from J, leaving 5 bases between. The CDR3 is CASSQGYSPLHF. The CDR3 DNA reads as TGCGCCAGCAGCCAGGGATATTCACCCCTCCACTTT.

This clonotype was counted between two and nine times. The chain uses TRBV7-2 and TRBJ1-1; D gene uncertain. Trimming cost V 2 bases and J 0 bases, with 16 bases left between them. Germline values: CDR1 SGHTA, CDR2 FQGNSA. The CDR3 extends over 17 amino acids. CDR3 residues: CASSLRRRPTMNTEAFF. DNA for the CDR3: TGTGCCAGCAGCTTAAGGCGCAGACCGACGATGAACACTGAAGCTTTCTTT.

The gene calls are TRBV7-6 and TRBJ1-1; D uncertain. Trimming removed 11 bases at V and 2 bases at J, with 12 bases between. This CDR3 is 12 amino acids long. Germline-derived CDR1 and CDR2 are SGHVS and FNYEAQ. CDR3 loop: CAGIQVNTEAFF. DNA of the CDR3: TGTGCCGGAATCCAAGTTAACACTGAAGCTTTCTTT.

This clonotype showed up just a few times. This chain connects TRBV11-3 to TRBJ2-1, with D maybe TRBD2 (7 bases). Germline V gives CDR1 SGHNT, CDR2 YENEEA. The length of the CDR3 is 13 residues. V was clipped by 6 bases and J by 6 bases, with 12 bases between them. CDR3 coding DNA: TGTGCCAGCAGTCCCCGGGGGGCCAATGAGCAGTTCTTC. It specifies CASSPRGANEQFF.

Only a few counts were recorded for this clonotype. This rearrangement joins TRBV28 to TRBJ2-5; perhaps TRBD2 as D (5 bases). Germline V gene lookup returns CDR1 MDHEN and CDR2 SYDVKM. The length of the CDR3 is 13 residues. V was cut by 7 bases and J by 4 bases, with 13 bases left in between. CDR3 protein: CASKSGVRETQYF. The CDR3 bases are TGTGCCAGCAAGTCCGGGGTGAGAGAGACCCAGTACTTC.